This T cell receptor (beta chain) originates from a study of graft-versus-host responses after intestinal transplantation. Across the whole study: Each transplant was multivisceral, liver-intestinal, or isolated intestinal. Findings of the study overall: Recipient marrow showed GvH clones, some seen first in ileum or blood.

About this clone: What it binds is not known.

Sequencing was performed with immunoSEQ multiplex PCR; in TCRdb, only in-frame clones are kept and a portion is missing. The table lists more than 85,000 clones, about nine tenths of them singletons. Germline CDR1 MDHEN, CDR2 SYDVKM. CDR3 size: 16 residues. Sequenced here: unstimulated CD8+ T cells sorted from spleen or lymph node cells, sampled before transplant. The chain employs TRBV28 and TRBJ2-5; 9 bases are a match to TRBD2. The J call is in doubt because the DNA end fits TRBJ2-7 better. The sequence was obtained from a human donor who was the organ donor for an intestinal transplant. CDR3 sequence: CASSAPGLAMGYEQYF. As DNA, the CDR3 is TGTGCCAGCAGTGCACCGGGACTAGCTATGGGCTACGAGCAGTACTTC.